This TCR beta chain appears in the sequencing data of a study of blood T cell repertoires in COVID-19. Background on the study: Sites in the United States, Italy and Spain provided acute and convalescent COVID-19 samples.

Recruits, aged roughly 18 to 100 years, lived in 24 US areas. Exposed study participants had met a COVID-19 case within 2 weeks before entry. Trimming shortened V by 7 bases and J by 0 bases, and 4 bases separated the two germline ends. The CDR3 is 12 amino acids. The germline CDR1 and CDR2 sequences are MNHEY and SVGAGI. TCRdb's copy holds only in-frame clones and misses some; the assay was immunoSEQ multiplex PCR. This sample yields around 130,000 clones, of which 84% are seen a single time; roughly 1.7% belongs to the top ten. The chain couples TRBV6-5 to TRBJ1-5; D call uncertain. Sequenced material: PBMCs or T cells enriched from blood (not recorded which). This receptor was identified in a young woman who had been exposed to COVID-19. This CDR3 reads CASKYSNQPQHF. DNA of the CDR3: TGTGCCAGCAAATATAGCAATCAGCCCCAGCATTTT.